The 23 T cell receptor beta chains in this list originate from one sample, sequenced in a study of blood T cell repertoires in COVID-19. Only in-frame clones appear in the TCRdb table, and some are missing; sequencing was by immunoSEQ multiplex PCR. The sample shows about 100,000 clones, over 80% of them seen only once. Sequenced: peripheral blood. These receptors originate from a man aged 45 to 65 with active COVID-19.

The chain joins TRBV7-2 to TRBJ2-1; TRBD2 agrees at 10 bases. From germline, CDR1 is SGHTA and CDR2 FQGNSA. Trimming at V came to 1 base and at J to 8 bases, leaving 5 bases not matched to a gene. CDR3 size: 15 residues. This CDR3 is CASSLGSSGSYEQFF. Here the CDR3 DNA reads TGTGCCAGCAGCTTAGGGTCTAGCGGGAGCTATGAGCAGTTCTTC.

V gene TRBV6-1 combines with J gene TRBJ2-2, with 11 bases fitting TRBD1. This CDR3 spans 16 amino acids. The V gene's germline CDR1 is MNHNS and CDR2 SASEGT. Trimming removed 4 bases from V and 4 bases from J; junction bases left unmatched: 5. The CDR3 region is CASSVSGQGVTGELFF. The CDR3 coding sequence is TGTGCCAGCAGTGTTTCGGGACAGGGGGTCACCGGGGAGCTGTTTTTT.

The DNA for the CDR3 is TGTGCCAGCAGCCAAGTACAGGGAGCTAGCACAGATACGCAGTATTTT. This translates into CASSQVQGASTDTQYF. The gene calls are TRBV3-1 (or the pseudogene TRBV3-2) and TRBJ2-3; D possibly corresponds to TRBD1 (6 bases). Germline assignment: CDR1 LGHDT and CDR2 YNNKEL (reference sequence). Trimming removed 1 base from V and 0 bases from J, with 11 bases in between. The CDR3 extends over 16 amino acids.

V usage is TRBV28 and J usage is TRBJ2-1, with 14 positions matching TRBD2. The germline CDR1 and CDR2 sequences are MDHEN and SYDVKM. This CDR3 has 15 residues. The CDR3 nucleotides are TGTGCTGGGGGATCCGGGACTAGCGGGAGAAATGAGCAGTTCTTC. Encoded protein: CAGGSGTSGRNEQFF. The full variable domain, in which reference TRBV28 and TRBJ2-1 provide the parts outside the CDR3, is DVKVTQSSRYLVKRTGEKVFLECVQDMDHENMFWYRQDPGLGLRLIYFSYDVKMKEKGDIPEGYSVSREKKERFSLILESASTNQTSMYLCAGGSGTSGRNEQFFGPGTRLTVL.

The chain combines TRBV29-1 with TRBJ1-1, with D perhaps TRBD1 (5 bases). Trimming cost V 6 bases and J 2 bases, with 16 bases left between them. The CDR3 has 14 amino acids. CDR1 SQVTM and CDR2 ANQGSEA come from the germline V gene. DNA of the CDR3: TGCAGCGTCGATCCGGGGGGAGTAAACACTGAAGCTTTCTTT. Protein sequence: CSVDPGGVNTEAFF.

This chain joins TRBV11-3 and TRBJ2-7, with 7 bases lining up with TRBD1. The CDR3 sequence is 12 residues long. CDR1 SGHNT and CDR2 YENEEA come from the germline V gene. V lost 6 bases to trimming and J lost 5 bases; unmatched junction nucleotides: 4. The CDR3 bases are TGTGCCAGCAGACGAACAGGGGACGAGCAGTACTTC. Translating it yields CASRRTGDEQYF.

V gene TRBV28 combines with J gene TRBJ2-3; 7 positions agree with TRBD2. This CDR3 has 15 amino acids. Germline V gene lookup returns CDR1 MDHEN and CDR2 SYDVKM. V dropped 2 bases and J dropped 4; count of bases not matched to a gene: 6. CDR3 nucleotide sequence: TGTGCCAGCAGTTTAAGTGGGAGGGCCTCAGATACGCAGTATTTT. Protein sequence: CASSLSGRASDTQYF.

For this clone: A junction end diverges from the germline sequence, so it may reflect a read error. The chain links TRBV19 to TRBJ1-3; D is undetermined. This CDR3 is 14 amino acids long. Germline loops: CDR1 LNHDA, CDR2 SQIVND (reference sequence). The CDR3 bases are TGTGCCAGTATGGATGAGGGTGCTGGGAACACCATATATTTT. It codes for CASMDEGAGNTIYF.

The genes are TRBV28 and TRBJ1-5; TRBD1 matches at 8 bases. The junction had 7 bases not matched to a gene; V was cut back by 6 bases and J by 0 bases. Germline CDR1 and CDR2: MDHEN and SYDVKM. The CDR3 is 16 residues long. CDR3 residues: CASRLDRGGSNQPQHF. The CDR3, as DNA: TGTGCCAGCAGACTCGACAGGGGAGGTAGCAATCAGCCCCAGCATTTT.

The chain has TRBV10-3 and TRBJ2-7; 7 bases match TRBD2. Germline values: CDR1 ENHRY, CDR2 SYGVKD. With 7 bases clipped from V and 7 bases from J, the junction kept 10 bases outside the gene matches. The length of the CDR3 is 13 residues. The CDR3 reads CAITPLLASEQYF. In nucleotides, the CDR3 is TGTGCCATCACCCCCTTACTAGCGTCGGAGCAGTACTTC.

This rearrangement joins TRBV7-2 to TRBJ2-3; tentative D call: TRBD2 (5 bases). Trimming cost V 1 base and J 3 bases, with 17 bases left between them. This CDR3 spans 17 amino acids. CDR1 SGHTA and CDR2 FQGNSA come from the germline V gene. The CDR3 sequence: CASSLGRKVLATDTQYF. The DNA for the CDR3 is TGTGCCAGCAGCTTAGGTCGAAAGGTTCTAGCAACAGATACGCAGTATTTT. Based on the CDR3 plus reference TRBV7-2 and TRBJ2-3, the full variable domain is GAGVSQSPSNKVTEKGKDVELRCDPISGHTALYWYRQSLGQGLEFLIYFQGNSAPDKSGLPSDRFSAERTGGSVSTLTIQRTQQEDSAVYLCASSLGRKVLATDTQYFGPGTRLTVL.

The chain has TRBV14 and TRBJ1-2; D ambiguous. Germline V lookup: CDR1 SGHDN, CDR2 FVKESK. Between the trimmed V and J ends, which lost 1 base and 4 bases, there was a span of 13 bases. The CDR3 contains 15 residues. For the CDR3, the DNA is TGTGCCAGCAGCCAAGTCACCGCTACTAGCTATGGCTACACCTTC. Protein: CASSQVTATSYGYTF.

This rearrangement joins TRBV7-8 to TRBJ1-2, with 8 bases that match TRBD1. Per germline, CDR1 SGHVS and CDR2 FQNEAQ. The CDR3 runs to 15 residues. V was pared by 5 bases and J by 5 bases, with 10 bases of the junction left unmatched. This CDR3 is CASSVDRGAWYGYTF. CDR3 in DNA: TGTGCCAGCAGCGTCGACAGGGGAGCGTGGTATGGCTACACCTTC.

The chain has TRBV6-5 and TRBJ2-7; possibly TRBD1 for D (6 bases). V was trimmed by 4 bases and J by 3 bases, leaving 10 bases between them. Germline V lookup: CDR1 MNHEY, CDR2 SVGAGI. This CDR3 is built from 13 residues. For the CDR3, the DNA is TGTGCCAGCAGTTTCGGACAGTTCTACGAGCAGTACTTC. This gives the protein CASSFGQFYEQYF.

The chain couples TRBV7-2 to TRBJ2-1; 7 positions match TRBD2. Germline lookup yields CDR1 SGHTA and CDR2 FQGNSA. V lost 5 bases to trimming and J lost 0 bases; unmatched junction nucleotides: 7. The CDR3 sequence is 16 residues long. The CDR3 loop is CASSASSGGSYNEQFF. CDR3 DNA: TGTGCCAGCAGCGCCTCCTCGGGAGGCTCCTACAATGAGCAGTTCTTC.

V usage is TRBV28 and J usage is TRBJ2-5, with TRBD1 matching over 10 bases. Germline CDR1 is MDHEN and CDR2 is SYDVKM. The CDR3 extends over 15 amino acids. Trimming removed 6 bases from V and 5 bases from J; junction bases left unmatched: 9. The CDR3 coding sequence is TGTGCCAGCAGCGATCCGGGACAGGGGACGGAGACCCAGTACTTC. Its translation is CASSDPGQGTETQYF.

The J gene is TRBJ2-5, the V gene TRBV5-4; D unresolved. V was shortened by 0 bases and J by 2 bases, with 11 bases between the two germline ends. There are 15 residues in the CDR3. The germline V gene encodes CDR1 SGHNT and CDR2 YYREEE (reference sequence). CDR3 loop: CASSLGALGQETQYF. Here the CDR3 DNA reads TGTGCCAGCAGCTTGGGGGCCTTGGGTCAAGAGACCCAGTACTTC.

V and J are TRBV7-2 and TRBJ2-3; D not resolved. Germline assignment: CDR1 SGHTA and CDR2 FQGNSA. This CDR3 comprises 15 residues. The V end lost 5 bases, the J end lost 0 bases, and 12 bases lay between the germline ends. This CDR3 reads CASSPRSTSTDTQYF. The CDR3 region has the DNA TGTGCCAGCAGCCCTCGATCTACTAGCACAGATACGCAGTATTTT.

The rearrangement links TRBV18 to TRBJ1-5; 10 bases are a match to TRBD1. J lost 6 bases, V lost 5 bases, and 10 bases had no gene match. The CDR3 runs to 16 residues. Germline assignment: CDR1 KGHSH and CDR2 LQKENI. The CDR3 loop is CASSSIMDRGGQPQHF. CDR3 DNA sequence: TGTGCCAGCTCATCGATAATGGACAGGGGGGGTCAGCCCCAGCATTTT. The whole variable domain, filled in from reference TRBV18 and TRBJ1-5, reads NAGVMQNPRHLVRRRGQEARLRCSPMKGHSHVYWYRQLPEEGLKFMVYLQKENIIDESGMPKERFSAEFPKEGPSILRIQQVVRGDSAAYFCASSSIMDRGGQPQHFGDGTRLSIL.

This chain joins TRBV5-5 and TRBJ1-5, with 8 bases matching TRBD1. The CDR3 loop spans 16 amino acids. In germline, CDR1 is SGHKS, CDR2 YYEKEE (reference sequence). With V trimmed by 3 bases and J by 3 bases, 8 bases remained unmatched. The CDR3 DNA sequence: TGTGCCAGCAGCTCGAGGACAGGGTTGGACAATCAGCCCCAGCATTTT. Translating it yields CASSSRTGLDNQPQHF.

This sequence joins TRBV6-1 and TRBJ1-2; a possible D gene is TRBD1 (6 bases). V lost 1 base, J lost 3 bases, and 12 bases lay in between. The CDR3 has 15 residues. The germline V gene has CDR1 MNHNS and CDR2 SASEGT. CDR3: CASSEGWGPDYGYTF. The CDR3 coding sequence is TGTGCCAGCAGTGAAGGTTGGGGGCCTGACTATGGCTACACCTTC.

This chain connects TRBV6-5 to TRBJ1-5; TRBD1 might be the D (6 bases). There are 15 residues in the CDR3. The ends were cut back, 6 bases at V and 3 bases at J, with 15 bases in the middle. CDR1 is MNHEY and CDR2 is SVGAGI in the germline V gene. The CDR3, as DNA: TGTGCCAGCAGAGGACCGGGACACACCAATCAGCCCCAGCATTTT. It codes for CASRGPGHTNQPQHF.

The J gene is TRBJ2-1, the V gene TRBV24-1; D possibly corresponds to TRBD1 (6 bases). From germline, CDR1 is KGHDR and CDR2 SFDVKD. V was shortened by 5 bases and J by 3 bases, with 10 bases between the two germline ends. The CDR3 is made up of 14 amino acids. The CDR3: CATSGTASYNEQFF. The CDR3 nucleotides read TGTGCCACCAGTGGGACAGCGAGCTACAATGAGCAGTTCTTC.